This TCR beta chain originates from a study of blood T cell repertoires in COVID-19. Study-wide context: T cells, B-cell-depleted T cells, or PBMCs supplied cDNA or gDNA.

V trimming: 2 bases; J trimming: 7 bases; junction bases outside the gene matches: 11. The CDR3 runs 16 residues. CDR1 and CDR2 (germline): LNHDA, SQIVND (reference sequence). Measured with immunoSEQ multiplex PCR; TCRdb has only the in-frame clones, and not every one. The data show 300,000 or so clones, with roughly 90% seen just once and around 2.2% held by the top ten. This clone was recorded a few times. Seattle patient enrollment occurred during active infection, with longitudinal follow-up thereafter. This clonotype was sampled from a woman aged 25-40 years with COVID-19, enrolled during active disease. Material: peripheral blood. The chain employs TRBV19 and TRBJ2-3, with 8 bases identical to TRBD2. This CDR3 is CASSIQAGEGLNTQYF. The CDR3 nucleotides read TGTGCCAGTAGTATACAAGCGGGAGAGGGCTTAAATACGCAGTATTTT.